This T cell receptor (beta chain) was sequenced in a study of CD8+CD57+ T cells in acquired aplastic anemia. The template for TCR beta VDJ and CDR3 sequence profiling was genomic DNA. TCRdb redid the calling of the reads with MiXCR, one entry per CDR3 protein. The data show about 40,000 distinct CDR3 sequences, roughly two thirds seen once. For this clonotype: Its antigen is not identified.

Broader study findings: There were twenty-nine CD8+ CDR3 sequences that occurred in both patients and controls.

Individuals selected for sequencing had exhibited CD8+CD57+ cell expansion on flow cytometry. Patients were treatment-naive when blood was sampled. The CDR3 is 13 amino acids. Germline V lookup: CDR1 SGHVS, CDR2 FQNEAQ. V lost 1 base and J 3 bases, leaving 6 bases between the germline ends. Sequenced sample: sorted CD4+, CD8+, or CD8+CD57+ T cells (not recorded which) from PBMCs. The J gene is TRBJ2-5, the V gene TRBV7-8; no clear D gene. The origin of this receptor is a human donor with aplastic anemia. The CDR3 is CASSLEPKETQYF. CDR3 DNA: TGTGCCAGCAGCTTAGAGCCCAAAGAGACCCAGTACTTC.